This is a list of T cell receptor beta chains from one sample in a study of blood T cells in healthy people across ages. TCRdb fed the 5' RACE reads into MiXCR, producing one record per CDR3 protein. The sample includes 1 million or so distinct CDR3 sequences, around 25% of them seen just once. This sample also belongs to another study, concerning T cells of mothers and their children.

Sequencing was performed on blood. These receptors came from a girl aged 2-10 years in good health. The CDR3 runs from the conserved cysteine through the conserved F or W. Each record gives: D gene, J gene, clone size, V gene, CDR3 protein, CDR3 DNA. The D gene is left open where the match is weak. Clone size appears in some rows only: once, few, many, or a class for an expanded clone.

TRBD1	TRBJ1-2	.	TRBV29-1	CSVLAGTVNGYTF	TGCAGCGTTTTAGCCGGGACAGTCAACGGCTACACCTTC
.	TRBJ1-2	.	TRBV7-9	CASSRFGEGADGYTF	TGTGCCAGCAGCCGATTCGGGGAGGGAGCGGATGGCTACACCTTC
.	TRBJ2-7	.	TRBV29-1	CSVVGRGTYEQYF	TGCAGCGTTGTAGGCAGGGGAACCTACGAGCAGTACTTC
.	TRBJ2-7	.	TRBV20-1	CSARAGGTASYEQYF	TGCAGTGCTAGAGCAGGAGGGACAGCCTCCTACGAGCAGTACTTC
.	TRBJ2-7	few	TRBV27	CASSSSDGTYYEQYF	TGTGCCAGCAGTTCCTCGGATGGGACCTACTACGAGCAGTACTTC
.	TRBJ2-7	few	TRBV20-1	CSARDARQISYEQYF	TGCAGTGCTAGAGATGCGAGACAGATTTCCTACGAGCAGTACTTC
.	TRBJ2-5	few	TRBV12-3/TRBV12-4	CASTNGGTQYF	TGTGCCAGCACCAACGGGGGGACCCAGTACTTC
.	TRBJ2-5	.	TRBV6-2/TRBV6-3	CASSPPVRVETQYF	TGTGCCAGCAGCCCCCCAGTCCGCGTCGAGACCCAGTACTTC
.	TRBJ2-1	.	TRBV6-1	CASSALLINEQFF	TGTGCCAGCAGTGCTCTACTGATTAATGAGCAGTTCTTC
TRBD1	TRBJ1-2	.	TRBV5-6	CASSFRTGGTSNYGYTF	TGTGCCAGCAGCTTCAGGACAGGGGGGACCTCTAACTATGGCTACACCTTC
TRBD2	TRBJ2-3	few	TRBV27	CAAGLAGLLTQYF	TGTGCCGCGGGGCTAGCGGGTCTCCTTACGCAGTATTTT
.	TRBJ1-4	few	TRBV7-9	CASSLIAGDEKLFF	TGTGCCAGCAGCTTAATTGCCGGGGATGAAAAACTGTTTTTT
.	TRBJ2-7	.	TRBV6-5	CASSYAVDSYEQYF	TGTGCCAGCAGTTACGCGGTTGACTCCTACGAGCAGTACTTC
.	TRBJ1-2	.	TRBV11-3	CASSLDRWGYGYTF	TGTGCCAGCAGCTTAGATCGGTGGGGCTATGGCTACACCTTC
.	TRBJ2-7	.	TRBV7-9	CASSGAGMYEQYF	TGTGCCAGCAGCGGGGCGGGAATGTACGAGCAGTACTTC
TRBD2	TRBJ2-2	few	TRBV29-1	CSVVRGGAGELFF	TGCAGCGTTGTCCGTGGGGGGGCCGGGGAGCTGTTTTTT
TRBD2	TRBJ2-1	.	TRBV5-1	CASSPRTSRSSYNEQFF	TGCGCCAGCAGCCCAAGGACTAGCCGAAGCTCCTACAATGAGCAGTTCTTC
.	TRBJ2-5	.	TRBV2	CASTTTRETQYF	TGTGCCAGCACGACTACACGGGAGACCCAGTACTTC
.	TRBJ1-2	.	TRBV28	CAHGSNYGYTF	TGTGCCCACGGGAGTAACTATGGCTACACCTTC
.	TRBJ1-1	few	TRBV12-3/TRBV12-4	CAGSGRANTEAFF	TGTGCCGGCAGTGGACGGGCGAACACTGAAGCTTTCTTT
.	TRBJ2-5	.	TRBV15	CATRGRLQETQYF	TGTGCCACAAGAGGACGGTTACAAGAGACCCAGTACTTC